Listed below are T cell receptor beta chains from one sample, sequenced in a study of beta chain features in type 1 diabetes. Sequencing was performed with immunoSEQ multiplex PCR; in TCRdb, only in-frame clones are kept and a portion is missing. The profile shows hundreds of thousands of clones, about 10% of them singletons. Source material: naive CD4+ T cells from blood. Receptor source: a woman aged 18-30 years in good health. Each CDR3 is given with its conserved first and last residue. D genes are given only for firm matches. Some rows have no size entry. The others give once, few or many, or a class for an expanded clone.

CDR3 length: 14; clone size: NA; V gene: TRBV12-5; D gene: TRBD1; J gene: TRBJ2-1; CDR3 DNA: TGTGCTAGTGACGGGGACAGGGGGCTTAATGAGCAGTTCTTC; CDR3 protein: CASDGDRGLNEQFF
CDR3 length: 14; clone size: NA; V gene: TRBV15; D gene: NA; J gene: TRBJ2-1; CDR3 DNA: TGTGCCACCAGCAGAGAGGCAGGGGCCTATGAGCAGTTCTTC; CDR3 protein: CATSREAGAYEQFF
CDR3 length: 14; clone size: NA; V gene: TRBV7-9; D gene: TRBD1; J gene: TRBJ1-1; CDR3 DNA: TGTGCCAGCAGCTTAGAGGGGGACAGGGGTGAAGCTTTCTTT; CDR3 protein: CASSLEGDRGEAFF
CDR3 length: 14; clone size: few; V gene: TRBV5-6; D gene: TRBD1; J gene: TRBJ1-1; CDR3 DNA: TGTGCCAGCAGCCCGGGACAGGTTACCTCTGAAGCTTTCTTT; CDR3 protein: CASSPGQVTSEAFF
CDR3 length: 10; clone size: few; V gene: TRBV29-1; D gene: NA; J gene: TRBJ2-5; CDR3 DNA: TGCAGCGTGGGGAGGGAGACCCAGTACTTC; CDR3 protein: CSVGRETQYF
CDR3 length: 15; clone size: many; V gene: TRBV23-1; D gene: TRBD2; J gene: TRBJ2-1; CDR3 DNA: TGCGCCAGCAGTCATTCCTACGGGAGGAACAATGAGCAGTTCTTC; CDR3 protein: CASSHSYGRNNEQFF
CDR3 length: 15; clone size: NA; V gene: TRBV6-5; D gene: TRBD2; J gene: TRBJ2-7; CDR3 DNA: TGTGCCAGCAGTCGGACTAGCGGGGACTCCTACGAGCAGTACTTC; CDR3 protein: CASSRTSGDSYEQYF
CDR3 length: 16; clone size: NA; V gene: TRBV6-1; D gene: TRBD2; J gene: TRBJ2-3; CDR3 DNA: TGTGCCAGCAGTGGCAGAGCGGGGGGAAGAACAGATACGCAGTATTTT; CDR3 protein: CASSGRAGGRTDTQYF
CDR3 length: 11; clone size: NA; V gene: TRBV18; D gene: NA; J gene: TRBJ1-1; CDR3 DNA: TGTGCCAGCTCGAAAGAGATTGAAGCTTTCTTT; CDR3 protein: CASSKEIEAFF
CDR3 length: 16; clone size: few; V gene: TRBV19; D gene: TRBD2; J gene: TRBJ2-5; CDR3 DNA: TGTGCCAGTAGTCCTACGGGACTAGGCCCAATGGAGACCCAGTACTTC; CDR3 protein: CASSPTGLGPMETQYF
CDR3 length: 16; clone size: NA; V gene: TRBV7-9; D gene: NA; J gene: TRBJ1-1; CDR3 DNA: TGTGCCAGCAGCCCAATGCAATGGGGCATGAACACTGAAGCTTTCTTT; CDR3 protein: CASSPMQWGMNTEAFF
CDR3 length: 16; clone size: many; V gene: TRBV7-9; D gene: NA; J gene: TRBJ2-6; CDR3 DNA: TGTGCCAGCAGCCTATTTGCAGGGTCGGGGGCCAACGTCCTGACTTTC; CDR3 protein: CASSLFAGSGANVLTF
CDR3 length: 13; clone size: few; V gene: TRBV9; D gene: NA; J gene: TRBJ1-1; CDR3 DNA: TGTGCCAGCAGCGTAGGACAGTTCCCTGAAGCTTTCTTT; CDR3 protein: CASSVGQFPEAFF
CDR3 length: 16; clone size: few; V gene: TRBV4-2; D gene: TRBD2; J gene: TRBJ2-1; CDR3 DNA: TGTGCCAGCAGCCCGACTAGCGGGAGGGGTAGAAATGAGCAGTTCTTC; CDR3 protein: CASSPTSGRGRNEQFF
CDR3 length: 15; clone size: NA; V gene: TRBV9; D gene: TRBD1; J gene: TRBJ2-7; CDR3 DNA: TGTGCCAGCAGCCCCCGGGGACAGGGACACTACGAGCAGTACTTC; CDR3 protein: CASSPRGQGHYEQYF
CDR3 length: 11; clone size: NA; V gene: TRBV30; D gene: NA; J gene: TRBJ1-1; CDR3 DNA: TGTGCCTGGAGCCCGCGGTCCCGAGCTTTCTTT; CDR3 protein: CAWSPRSRAFF
CDR3 length: 15; clone size: NA; V gene: TRBV6-5; D gene: TRBD1; J gene: TRBJ1-3; CDR3 DNA: TGTGCCAGCAGGCTGACAGGGGGTTTTGGAAACACCATATATTTT; CDR3 protein: CASRLTGGFGNTIYF
CDR3 length: 17; clone size: NA; V gene: TRBV12-5; D gene: NA; J gene: TRBJ2-1; CDR3 DNA: TGTGCTAGTGGTTTGGCACGATCAGGTAGCTCCTACAATGAGCAGTTCTTC; CDR3 protein: CASGLARSGSSYNEQFF
CDR3 length: 15; clone size: NA; V gene: TRBV5-5; D gene: TRBD1; J gene: TRBJ1-2; CDR3 DNA: TGTGCCAGCAGCCGAGCCGGGACAGGGAGTGATGGCTACACCTTC; CDR3 protein: CASSRAGTGSDGYTF
CDR3 length: 18; clone size: NA; V gene: TRBV30; D gene: NA; J gene: TRBJ1-4; CDR3 DNA: TGTGCCTGGAGTGTACGGGGTAGCGGCCAAGGGATTTTGAGAAAACTGTTTTTT; CDR3 protein: CAWSVRGSGQGILRKLFF
CDR3 length: 13; clone size: NA; V gene: TRBV30; D gene: TRBD1; J gene: TRBJ1-5; CDR3 DNA: TGTGCCTGGGGTGGGACAGGGTATCAGCCCCAGCATTTT; CDR3 protein: CAWGGTGYQPQHF
CDR3 length: 17; clone size: few; V gene: TRBV30; D gene: TRBD1; J gene: TRBJ1-1; CDR3 DNA: TGTGCCTGGAGTGTATGGGGACAGGGGAGTCAGGTCACTGAAGCTTTCTTT; CDR3 protein: CAWSVWGQGSQVTEAFF
CDR3 length: 14; clone size: few; V gene: TRBV30; D gene: TRBD1; J gene: TRBJ1-1; CDR3 DNA: TGTGCCTGGATCAGGGGGGCTATGAACACTGAAGCTTTCTTT; CDR3 protein: CAWIRGAMNTEAFF
CDR3 length: 18; clone size: NA; V gene: TRBV11-2; D gene: TRBD2; J gene: TRBJ2-5; CDR3 DNA: TGTGCCAGCAGCGTAACGGTCCTAGCGGTCTACTCATTAAAGACCCAGTACTTC; CDR3 protein: CASSVTVLAVYSLKTQYF
CDR3 length: 15; clone size: NA; V gene: TRBV7-3; D gene: TRBD1; J gene: TRBJ2-7; CDR3 DNA: TGTGCCAGCAGCTCCGACAGGGTTATGTCCTACGAGCAGTACTTC; CDR3 protein: CASSSDRVMSYEQYF
CDR3 length: 12; clone size: NA; V gene: TRBV7-9; D gene: NA; J gene: TRBJ2-3; CDR3 DNA: TGTGCCAGCAGCTTCACTAGCGATACGCAGTATTTT; CDR3 protein: CASSFTSDTQYF
CDR3 length: 14; clone size: few; V gene: TRBV6-4; D gene: NA; J gene: TRBJ1-6; CDR3 DNA: TGTGCCAGCAGTGACGGGGGCTGGAATTCACCCCTCCACTTT; CDR3 protein: CASSDGGWNSPLHF
CDR3 length: 13; clone size: few; V gene: TRBV29-1; D gene: TRBD1; J gene: TRBJ1-2; CDR3 DNA: TGCAGCGCTGACAGGGGTTTCTCCTATGGCTACACCTTC; CDR3 protein: CSADRGFSYGYTF
CDR3 length: 15; clone size: few; V gene: TRBV11-1; D gene: NA; J gene: TRBJ2-7; CDR3 DNA: TGTGCCAGCAGCACGACCGCCCCAGGAACCTACGAGCAGTACTTC; CDR3 protein: CASSTTAPGTYEQYF
CDR3 length: 17; clone size: NA; V gene: TRBV4-1; D gene: NA; J gene: TRBJ2-1; CDR3 DNA: TGCGCCAGCAGCCAAGATCCCCCGACTAGAGACGGCGATGAGCAGTTCTTC; CDR3 protein: CASSQDPPTRDGDEQFF
CDR3 length: 12; clone size: few; V gene: TRBV14; D gene: NA; J gene: TRBJ1-6; CDR3 DNA: TGTGCCAGCAGCCAAGTAGGGGGGGCCCTCCACTTT; CDR3 protein: CASSQVGGALHF
CDR3 length: 13; clone size: few; V gene: TRBV19; D gene: NA; J gene: TRBJ2-7; CDR3 DNA: TGTGCCAGTAGTAATCCGGGGGCCTACGAGCAGTACTTC; CDR3 protein: CASSNPGAYEQYF
CDR3 length: 16; clone size: NA; V gene: TRBV9; D gene: TRBD2; J gene: TRBJ2-1; CDR3 DNA: TGTGCCAGCAGCGAGGAACTAGCGGGAGCCTACAATGAGCAGTTCTTC; CDR3 protein: CASSEELAGAYNEQFF
CDR3 length: 14; clone size: few; V gene: TRBV4-1; D gene: TRBD2; J gene: TRBJ2-1; CDR3 DNA: TGCGCCAGCAGCCAACCGACTAGCAGGAATGAGCAGTTCTTC; CDR3 protein: CASSQPTSRNEQFF
CDR3 length: 14; clone size: few; V gene: TRBV28; D gene: TRBD2; J gene: TRBJ2-5; CDR3 DNA: TGTGCCAGCAGTTTGGGGGGGGACCAAGAGACCCAGTACTTC; CDR3 protein: CASSLGGDQETQYF
CDR3 length: 17; clone size: once; V gene: TRBV9; D gene: TRBD1; J gene: TRBJ1-1; CDR3 DNA: TGTGCCAGCAGCGTAGGAAAGGGGGCTATGTCGAACACTGAAGCTTTCTTT; CDR3 protein: CASSVGKGAMSNTEAFF
CDR3 length: 18; clone size: NA; V gene: TRBV18; D gene: NA; J gene: TRBJ1-2; CDR3 DNA: TGTGCCAGCTCACCTGGACCGGGACAAACCCTTGGGGACTATGGCTACACCTTC; CDR3 protein: CASSPGPGQTLGDYGYTF
CDR3 length: 12; clone size: few; V gene: TRBV6-6; D gene: NA; J gene: TRBJ2-5; CDR3 DNA: TGTGCCAGCAGTCCAAATCCCGGTACCCAGTACTTC; CDR3 protein: CASSPNPGTQYF
CDR3 length: 16; clone size: few; V gene: TRBV5-1; D gene: NA; J gene: TRBJ1-2; CDR3 DNA: TGCGCCAGCAGCCGTCAATCAGACAGTTTCAACTATGGCTACACCTTC; CDR3 protein: CASSRQSDSFNYGYTF
CDR3 length: 17; clone size: few; V gene: TRBV30; D gene: NA; J gene: TRBJ2-1; CDR3 DNA: TGTGCCTGGAGGGATGTCCGGGGGGACAGGCATTTTACTGAGCAGTTCTTC; CDR3 protein: CAWRDVRGDRHFTEQFF
CDR3 length: 16; clone size: NA; V gene: TRBV7-2; D gene: NA; J gene: TRBJ1-1; CDR3 DNA: TGTGCCAGCAGCTTAGCAAGGCCGGCCCGGGGCACTGAAGCTTTCTTT; CDR3 protein: CASSLARPARGTEAFF
CDR3 length: 15; clone size: NA; V gene: TRBV30; D gene: TRBD2; J gene: TRBJ2-7; CDR3 DNA: TGTGCCTGGAGTGGAGTGGGGACTAGCGGCTACGAGCAGTACTTC; CDR3 protein: CAWSGVGTSGYEQYF
CDR3 length: 13; clone size: few; V gene: TRBV5-1; D gene: NA; J gene: TRBJ2-7; CDR3 DNA: TGCGCCAGCAGCTCGGGGGGCGTCCTAGAGCAGTACTTC; CDR3 protein: CASSSGGVLEQYF
CDR3 length: 15; clone size: few; V gene: TRBV9; D gene: NA; J gene: TRBJ2-7; CDR3 DNA: TGTGCCAGCAGCGTAGCGGCAGCGCACCGCGGCGAGCAGTACTTC; CDR3 protein: CASSVAAAHRGEQYF
CDR3 length: 11; clone size: NA; V gene: TRBV14; D gene: NA; J gene: TRBJ2-7; CDR3 DNA: TGTGCCAGCAGCCAGAGGAACGAGCAGTACTTC; CDR3 protein: CASSQRNEQYF
CDR3 length: 11; clone size: few; V gene: TRBV29-1; D gene: TRBD1; J gene: TRBJ2-1; CDR3 DNA: TGCAGCGGGGACAGGGCCAATGAGCAGTTCTTC; CDR3 protein: CSGDRANEQFF
CDR3 length: 14; clone size: NA; V gene: TRBV5-1; D gene: NA; J gene: TRBJ2-3; CDR3 DNA: TGCGCCAGCGCTGTGGGGCTACCCACAGATACGCAGTATTTT; CDR3 protein: CASAVGLPTDTQYF
CDR3 length: 14; clone size: NA; V gene: TRBV7-6; D gene: NA; J gene: TRBJ2-7; CDR3 DNA: TGTGCCAGCAGCTTCCTCGGAGCCTCCTACGAGCAGTACTTC; CDR3 protein: CASSFLGASYEQYF
CDR3 length: 10; clone size: NA; V gene: TRBV29-1; D gene: NA; J gene: TRBJ2-3; CDR3 DNA: TGCAGCGCTACTACAGATACGCAGTATTTT; CDR3 protein: CSATTDTQYF
CDR3 length: 15; clone size: NA; V gene: TRBV2; D gene: TRBD2; J gene: TRBJ2-1; CDR3 DNA: TGTGCCAGCAGCGCTCGGGGGACTATCCTCGATGAGCAGTTCTTC; CDR3 protein: CASSARGTILDEQFF
CDR3 length: 17; clone size: NA; V gene: TRBV12-5; D gene: TRBD1; J gene: TRBJ2-3; CDR3 DNA: TGTGCTAGTGGTACCCTAAAGACAGGGGTCGACACAGATACGCAGTATTTT; CDR3 protein: CASGTLKTGVDTDTQYF
CDR3 length: 15; clone size: NA; V gene: TRBV7-9; D gene: TRBD2; J gene: TRBJ2-7; CDR3 DNA: TGTGCCAGCAGCTACGTAGCGGGAGGTATCTACGAGCAGTACTTC; CDR3 protein: CASSYVAGGIYEQYF
CDR3 length: 15; clone size: few; V gene: TRBV7-9; D gene: NA; J gene: TRBJ1-4; CDR3 DNA: TGTGCCAGCAGCTTAACAGGAGCAACTAATGAAAAACTGTTTTTT; CDR3 protein: CASSLTGATNEKLFF
CDR3 length: 17; clone size: NA; V gene: TRBV15; D gene: NA; J gene: TRBJ1-1; CDR3 DNA: TGTGCCACCAGCAGCCCCTACCGGGGAAGGAGAAACACTGAAGCTTTCTTT; CDR3 protein: CATSSPYRGRRNTEAFF